The 13 T cell receptor beta chains in this list originate from one sample, sequenced in a study of blood T cells in healthy people across ages. A sample-barcoded 5' primer and a J-beta primer mix were used in a second PCR of roughly 6 to 11 cycles. MiXCR, run by TCRdb on the 5' RACE reads, gives a single entry per CDR3 protein. This sample has over 1,500,000 distinct CDR3 sequences; approximately 39% occur once, and the top ten carry under 30%. The sample comprised blood. These receptors were collected from a human donor in good health.

The genes are TRBV11-2 and TRBJ1-1; D remains ambiguous. Germline assignment: CDR1 SGHAT and CDR2 FQNNGV. CDR3 length: 17 amino acids. The ends were cut back, 6 bases at V and 3 bases at J, with 23 bases in the middle. The CDR3 reads CASRALQRLDRDTEAFF. The CDR3 coding sequence is TGTGCCAGCAGAGCCCTCCAACGACTTGATCGAGACACTGAAGCTTTCTTT.

This clonotype was detected only a few times. The J gene is TRBJ2-7, the V gene TRBV5-1; the D is unclear. The CDR3 runs 16 residues. Germline loops: CDR1 SGHRS, CDR2 YFSETQ. Deletions cut 0 bases from V and 0 bases from J, with 13 bases between. CDR3 bases: TGCGCCAGCAGCTTGGGGCCTGAGGTTAGCTCCTACGAGCAGTACTTC. It codes for CASSLGPEVSSYEQYF.

This rearrangement joins TRBV20-1 to TRBJ2-1, with 9 bases fitting TRBD2. Looked up from germline, CDR1 is DFQATT and CDR2 is SNEGSKA (reference sequence). V was pared by 2 bases and J by 6 bases, with 11 bases of the junction left unmatched. The CDR3 extends over 16 amino acids. The CDR3 sequence is CSARIWRGGRVNEQFF. In DNA, the CDR3 is TGCAGTGCTAGAATCTGGCGGGGGGGCAGGGTCAATGAGCAGTTCTTC.

V and J are TRBV27 and TRBJ2-1; D is possibly TRBD1 or TRBD2 (5 bases each). Germline CDR1 is MNHEY and CDR2 is SMNVEV (reference sequence). V lost 3 bases to trimming and J lost 5 bases, with 11 bases between them. This CDR3 spans 14 amino acids. CDR3 sequence: CASSFTGPNNEQFF. CDR3 DNA: TGTGCCAGCAGTTTCACGGGACCCAACAATGAGCAGTTCTTC.

This clonotype has only a few counts. This chain uses TRBV19 with TRBJ2-7; D possibly matches TRBD1 or TRBD2 (5 bases each). The ends were cut back, 7 bases at V and 0 bases at J, with 16 bases in the middle. This CDR3 has 15 residues. CDR1 and CDR2 from the germline V gene are LNHDA and SQIVND (reference sequence). CDR3 sequence (DNA): TGTGCCAGTACCTCCCTTCCGGGACCCTCCTACGAGCAGTACTTC. This encodes CASTSLPGPSYEQYF.

This clonotype was counted a few times. The V gene is TRBV9, the J gene TRBJ1-4, with unresolved D. The CDR3 has 16 amino acids. Trimming removed 3 bases at V and 2 bases at J, with 14 bases between. CDR1 is SGDLS and CDR2 is YYNGEE in the germline V gene. The CDR3 reads CASSAGSFKTNEKLFF. The CDR3 DNA sequence: TGTGCCAGCAGCGCGGGATCCTTTAAGACTAATGAAAAACTGTTTTTT.

This chain joins TRBV4-3 and TRBJ2-1, with D possibly TRBD1 on 5 matching bases. CDR1 LGHNA and CDR2 YSLEER come from the germline V gene. V shed 7 bases and J shed 10 bases, with 20 bases lying between them. CDR3 length: 14 amino acids. In DNA, the CDR3 is TGCGCCAGCAACCAGGGATTAACCCACTGGGAGCAGTTCTTC. Its translation is CASNQGLTHWEQFF.

The CDR3 DNA reads as TGCAGTGCTAGGGACCTCAACTACGAGCAGTACTTC. Amino acid sequence: CSARDLNYEQYF. The chain uses TRBV20-1 and TRBJ2-7, with no clear D. This CDR3 is built from 12 residues. The germline V and J ends were trimmed by 3 bases and 3 bases, with 9 bases remaining between them. Per germline, CDR1 DFQATT and CDR2 SNEGSKA (reference sequence).

CDR3 sequence reads: CASRGQGSVQETQYF. The CDR3 coding sequence is TGTGCCAGCAGAGGACAGGGGTCTGTTCAAGAGACCCAGTACTTC. J is TRBJ2-5 and V is TRBV2; the match to TRBD1 covers 9 bases. The junction had 7 bases not matched to a gene; V was cut back by 6 bases and J by 2 bases. This CDR3 has 15 amino acids. CDR1 SNHLY and CDR2 FYNNEI come from the germline V gene. Full variable domain (missing parts from reference TRBV2 and TRBJ2-5): EPEVTQTPSHQVTQMGQEVILRCVPISNHLYFYWYRQILGQKVEFLVSFYNNEISEKSEIFDDQFSVERPDGSNFTLKIRSTKLEDSAMYFCASRGQGSVQETQYFGPGTRLLVL.

This clonotype was counted between two and nine times. V usage is TRBV29-1 and J usage is TRBJ1-2; D is ambiguous. Germline assignment: CDR1 SQVTM and CDR2 ANQGSEA. V lost 7 bases and J lost 3, with 12 bases in between. The CDR3 loop spans 12 amino acids. CDR3 in amino acids: CSALGGDYGYTF. CDR3 in DNA: TGCAGCGCCCTGGGTGGGGACTATGGCTACACCTTC.

This clonotype was recorded only once. The V call is TRBV4-3, the J call TRBJ2-4, with D perhaps matching TRBD1 (6 bases). Matching the DNA end better, TRBJ2-7 makes the J call doubtful. Germline lookup yields CDR1 LGHNA and CDR2 YSLEER. This CDR3 has 15 residues. CDR3 residues: CASSQDHGQPREQYF. CDR3 sequence (DNA): TGCGCCAGCAGCCAAGACCATGGACAGCCGCGCGAGCAGTACTTC.

The rearrangement uses TRBV7-2 and TRBJ1-1, with a weak D call TRBD1 (5 bases). With 2 bases removed from V and 1 base from J, the gap between germline ends came to 8 bases. The CDR3 has 14 amino acids. CDR1 SGHTA and CDR2 FQGNSA come from the germline V gene. The CDR3 reads CASSLMGPNTEAFF. CDR3 sequence (DNA): TGTGCCAGCAGCTTAATGGGGCCGAACACTGAAGCTTTCTTT.

This clonotype was detected only a few times. This chain joins TRBV12-3 or TRBV12-4 and TRBJ1-5; possibly TRBD1 for D (5 bases). The CDR3 totals 13 residues. V shed 5 bases and J shed 12 bases, with 17 bases lying between them. The CDR3 loop reads CASSLNSGTLQHF. DNA of the CDR3: TGTGCCAGCAGTCTCAATTCCGGGACGCTCCAGCATTTT.